Listed below are T cell receptor beta chains from one sample, sequenced in a study of shared clonotypes between healthy human individuals. Sequenced by immunoSEQ multiplex PCR; TCRdb stores in-frame clones only, minus some. This table has about 2 million clones, just under 95% appearing once. The sample taken for sequencing was naive CD8+ T cells sorted from blood. The receptors here all came from a man between 18 and 35 years old in good health. The CDR3 runs from the conserved cysteine through the conserved F or W. A D gene is named only where the DNA matches it firmly. Clone size is shown for a subset of rows, as once, few, many or a class of expanded clone.

d_gene	abundance	v_gene	j_gene	CDR3nt	CDR3aa
TRBD1	-	TRBV7-3	TRBJ2-3	TGTGCCAGCAGCTCTACAGGGGCAGATACGCAGTATTTT	CASSSTGADTQYF
-	-	TRBV6-6	TRBJ1-1	TGTGCCAGCAGTTATGGGGGTGTCACTGAAGCTTTCTTT	CASSYGGVTEAFF
TRBD2	-	TRBV12-5	TRBJ2-3	TGTGCTAGTGGCCCCTCCCTAGCGGGAGAGGTAGATACGCAGTATTTT	CASGPSLAGEVDTQYF
-	-	TRBV27	TRBJ2-1	TGTGCCAGCAGTCCGTCGACTTTTGCGGATGAGCAGTTCTTC	CASSPSTFADEQFF
-	-	TRBV28	TRBJ2-3	TGTGCCAGCAGTTTTTGGGGAGATACGCAGTATTTT	CASSFWGDTQYF
-	-	TRBV5-4	TRBJ1-1	TGTGCCAGCAGCTCTATAGGTGGGACTGAAGCTTTCTTT	CASSSIGGTEAFF
-	-	TRBV29-1	TRBJ2-4	TGCAGCGTCCAACCAACCCAGGGTTACATTCAGTACTTC	CSVQPTQGYIQYF
TRBD1	-	TRBV2	TRBJ2-7	TGTGCCAGCCAACCCGGGACAGGCTACGAGCAGTACTTC	CASQPGTGYEQYF
-	-	TRBV15	TRBJ1-2	TGTGCCACCAGCAGAGATAAGGCAGAACTACGGGGTGGCTACACCTTC	CATSRDKAELRGGYTF
-	few	TRBV10-3	TRBJ1-3	TGTGCCATCAGTGAGAGAGGAGCTGGAAACACCATATATTTT	CAISERGAGNTIYF
TRBD1	-	TRBV10-2	TRBJ1-1	TGCGCCAGCAGTGAGTCCACGACCTGGGACAGGGGCTTCCACACTGAAGCTTTCTTT	CASSESTTWDRGFHTEAFF
-	-	TRBV2	TRBJ2-2	TGTGCCAGCAGTGAAGTCTTACCCTCCACCGGGGAGCTGTTTTTT	CASSEVLPSTGELFF
-	-	TRBV4-1	TRBJ1-4	TGCGCCAGCAGCCAAGAAAATCCCGCAGGGGCTAATGAAAAACTGTTTTTT	CASSQENPAGANEKLFF
TRBD2	-	TRBV11-2	TRBJ2-7	TGTGCCAGCAGCCACAGACTAGCGGGGGGGAGCTCCTACGAGCAGTACTTC	CASSHRLAGGSSYEQYF
-	-	TRBV6-1	TRBJ2-7	TGTGCCAGCAGTGATTACAGAGGCTACGAGCAGTACTTC	CASSDYRGYEQYF
TRBD2	-	TRBV4-1	TRBJ2-5	TGCGCCAGCAGCCAAGATTTATCTTCCGGACTAGCGAAGGAGACCCAGTACTTC	CASSQDLSSGLAKETQYF
TRBD1	-	TRBV10-1	TRBJ1-1	TGCGCCAGCACAGGACCGGGACAGGGGTTCGGAGCTTTCTTT	CASTGPGQGFGAFF
-	-	TRBV2	TRBJ2-2	TGTGCCAGCAGGGGCGACGGGAGGAACACCGGGGAGCTGTTTTTT	CASRGDGRNTGELFF